This TCR beta chain is drawn from a study of blood T cell repertoires in COVID-19. Generated by immunoSEQ multiplex PCR, the TCRdb table keeps only in-frame clones and is missing some. The table has 150,000 to 200,000 clones, approximately 90% seen once; the top ten hold roughly 0.82%. The V and J ends lost 2 bases and 13 bases respectively, with 12 bases between them. Germline assignment: CDR1 MNHNS and CDR2 SASEGT. CDR3 length: 12 residues. The chain joins TRBV6-1 to TRBJ2-4; possible D gene TRBD2, 5 bases. The clonotype comes from a woman aged 18-35 years who had recovered from COVID-19. What was sequenced was PBMCs or T cells enriched from blood (not recorded which). The DNA for the CDR3 is TGTGCCAGCAGTGAAATCTCGCTAGCCCAGTACTTC. Protein: CASSEISLAQYF.